The sequence of this T cell receptor (beta chain) was determined in a study of shared clonotypes between healthy human individuals. Across the study: Donors had three CD4 naive, three CD4 memory, two CD8 naive and one CD8 memory plate apiece.

Sequenced by immunoSEQ multiplex PCR; TCRdb stores in-frame clones only, minus some. The sample carries about 380,000 clones, 96% recorded once. Worth noting for this clone: Its specificity is unknown.

Whole-study results and caveats: It was anticipated that sequencing depth would influence how many clonotypes donors shared. Across subsets, estimated richness was generally greater for naive than for memory populations.

This receptor was identified in a young man in good health. Source material: memory CD8+ T cells sorted from blood. Subset meaning: CD45RO+ cells pooled with CCR7-negative TemRA cells.

The CDR3 loop reads CASSLGDRGRSDTQYF. In DNA, the CDR3 is TGTGCCAGCAGCCTCGGGGACAGGGGGCGATCAGATACGCAGTATTTT. The J gene is TRBJ2-3, the V gene TRBV11-2, with 12 positions matching TRBD1. Germline V gene data show CDR1 as SGHAT and CDR2 as FQNNGV. This CDR3 has 16 residues. V lost 5 bases to trimming and J lost 4 bases; unmatched junction nucleotides: 7.